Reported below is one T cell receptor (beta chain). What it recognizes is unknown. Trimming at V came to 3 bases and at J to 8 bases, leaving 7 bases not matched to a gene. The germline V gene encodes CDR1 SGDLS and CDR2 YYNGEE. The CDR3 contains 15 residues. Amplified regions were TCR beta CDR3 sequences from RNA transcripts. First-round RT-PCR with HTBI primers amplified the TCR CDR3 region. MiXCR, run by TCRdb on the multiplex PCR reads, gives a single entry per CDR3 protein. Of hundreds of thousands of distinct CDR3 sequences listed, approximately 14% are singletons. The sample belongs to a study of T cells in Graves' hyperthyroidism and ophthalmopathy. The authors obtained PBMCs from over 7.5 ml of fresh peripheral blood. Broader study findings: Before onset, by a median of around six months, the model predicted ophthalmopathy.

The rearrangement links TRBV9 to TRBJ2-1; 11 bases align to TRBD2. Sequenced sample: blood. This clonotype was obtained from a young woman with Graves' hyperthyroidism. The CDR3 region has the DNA TGTGCCAGCAGCGCTTCTAGCGGGAGGTTCGATGAGCAGTTCTTC. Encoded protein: CASSASSGRFDEQFF. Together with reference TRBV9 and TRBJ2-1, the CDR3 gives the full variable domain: DSGVTQTPKHLITATGQRVTLRCSPRSGDLSVYWYQQSLDQGLQFLIQYYNGEERAKGNILERFSAQQFPDLHSELNLSSLELGDSALYFCASSASSGRFDEQFFGPGTRLTVL.